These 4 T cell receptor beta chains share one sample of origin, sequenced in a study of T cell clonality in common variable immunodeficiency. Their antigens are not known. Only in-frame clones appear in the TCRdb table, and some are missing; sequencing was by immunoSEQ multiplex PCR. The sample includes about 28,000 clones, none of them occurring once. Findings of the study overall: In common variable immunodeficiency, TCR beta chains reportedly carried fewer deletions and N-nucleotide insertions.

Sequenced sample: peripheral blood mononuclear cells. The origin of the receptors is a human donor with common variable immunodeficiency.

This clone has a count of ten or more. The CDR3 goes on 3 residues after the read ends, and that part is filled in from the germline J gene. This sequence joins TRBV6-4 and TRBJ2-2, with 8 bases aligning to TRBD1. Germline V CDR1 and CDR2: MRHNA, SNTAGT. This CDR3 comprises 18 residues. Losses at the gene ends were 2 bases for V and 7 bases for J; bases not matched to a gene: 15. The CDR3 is CASSDGGDRGGVGGELFF. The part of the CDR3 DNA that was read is TGTGCCAGCAGTGACGGGGGAGACAGGGGCGGTGTGGGCGGGGAG.

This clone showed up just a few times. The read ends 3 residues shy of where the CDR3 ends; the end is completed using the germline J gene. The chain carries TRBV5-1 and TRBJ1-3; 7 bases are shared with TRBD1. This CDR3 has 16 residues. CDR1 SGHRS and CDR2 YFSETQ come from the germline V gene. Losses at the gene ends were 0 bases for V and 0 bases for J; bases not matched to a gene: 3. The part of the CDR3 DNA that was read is TGCGCCAGCAGCTTGGCCTGGACAGGCTCTGGAAACACC. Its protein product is CASSLAWTGSGNT. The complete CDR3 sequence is CASSLAWTGSGNTIYF.

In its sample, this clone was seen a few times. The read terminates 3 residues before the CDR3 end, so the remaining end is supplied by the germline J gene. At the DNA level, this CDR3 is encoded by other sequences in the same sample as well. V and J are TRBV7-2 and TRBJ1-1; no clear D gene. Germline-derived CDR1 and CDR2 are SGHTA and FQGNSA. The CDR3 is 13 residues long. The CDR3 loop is CASSEPDSPLAFF. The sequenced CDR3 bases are TGTGCCAGCAGCGAACCGGACTCTCCGCTA.

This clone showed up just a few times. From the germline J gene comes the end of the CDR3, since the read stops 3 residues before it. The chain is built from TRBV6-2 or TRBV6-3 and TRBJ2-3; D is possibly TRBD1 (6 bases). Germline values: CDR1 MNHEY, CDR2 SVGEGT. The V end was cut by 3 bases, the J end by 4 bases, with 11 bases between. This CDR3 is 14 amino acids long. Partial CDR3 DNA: TGTGCCAGCAGTTATGGGACAACCTCAGATACG. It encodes CASSYGTTSDT. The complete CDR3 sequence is CASSYGTTSDTQYF.